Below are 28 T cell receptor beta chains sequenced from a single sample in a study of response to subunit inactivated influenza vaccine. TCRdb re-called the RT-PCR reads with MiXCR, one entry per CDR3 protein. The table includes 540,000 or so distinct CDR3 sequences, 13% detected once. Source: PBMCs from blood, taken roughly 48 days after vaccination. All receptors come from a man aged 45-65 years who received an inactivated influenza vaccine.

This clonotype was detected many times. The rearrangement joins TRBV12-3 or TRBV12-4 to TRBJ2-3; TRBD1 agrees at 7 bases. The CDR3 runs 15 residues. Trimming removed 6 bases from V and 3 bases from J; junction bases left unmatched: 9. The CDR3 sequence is CASSQTGLSTDTQYF. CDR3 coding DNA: TGTGCCAGCAGCCAGACAGGGTTATCGACAGATACGCAGTATTTT.

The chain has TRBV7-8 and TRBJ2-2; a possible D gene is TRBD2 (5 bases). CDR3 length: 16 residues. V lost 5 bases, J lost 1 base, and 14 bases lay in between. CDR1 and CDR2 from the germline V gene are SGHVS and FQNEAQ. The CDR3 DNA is TGTGCCAGCAGCGGCCGTGGACTCATGAACACCGGGGAGCTGTTTTTT. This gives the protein CASSGRGLMNTGELFF.

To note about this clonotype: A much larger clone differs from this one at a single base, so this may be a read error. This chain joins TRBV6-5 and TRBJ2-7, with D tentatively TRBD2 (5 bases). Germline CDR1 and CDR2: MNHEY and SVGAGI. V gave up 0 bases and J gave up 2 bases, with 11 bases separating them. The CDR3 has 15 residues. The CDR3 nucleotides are TGTGCCAGCAGTTACTCGATTCCGGGAACCTACGAGCAGTACTTC. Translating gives CASSYSIPGTYEQYF.

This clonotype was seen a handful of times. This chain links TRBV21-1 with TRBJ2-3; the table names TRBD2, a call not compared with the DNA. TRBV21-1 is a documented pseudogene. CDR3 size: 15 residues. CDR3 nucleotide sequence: TGTGCCAGCAGCGCTCTAACTAGAAACACAGATACGCAGTATTTT. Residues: CASSALTRNTDTQYF.

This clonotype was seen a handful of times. The CDR3 loop is CASSVSGGTNNEQFF. The CDR3, as DNA: TGCGCCAGCAGCGTTAGCGGGGGGACCAACAATGAGCAGTTCTTC. This chain uses TRBV5-1 with TRBJ2-1; TRBD2 agrees at 10 bases. V gave up 4 bases and J gave up 5 bases; unmatched junction bases: 6. Germline values: CDR1 SGHRS, CDR2 YFSETQ. The CDR3 has 15 residues.

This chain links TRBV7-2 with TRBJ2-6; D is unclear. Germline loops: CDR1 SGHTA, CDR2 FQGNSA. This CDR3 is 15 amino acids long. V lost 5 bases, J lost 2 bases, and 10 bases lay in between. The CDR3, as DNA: TGTGCCAGCAGCCCCCGGTTTACTGGGGCCAACGTCCTGACTTTC. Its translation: CASSPRFTGANVLTF.

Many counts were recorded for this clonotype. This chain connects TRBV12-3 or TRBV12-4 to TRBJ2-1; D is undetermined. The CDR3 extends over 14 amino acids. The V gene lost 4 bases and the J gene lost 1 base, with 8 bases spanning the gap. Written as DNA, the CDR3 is TGTGCCAGCAGTTCGGCTATATCCTACAATGAGCAGTTCTTC. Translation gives CASSSAISYNEQFF.

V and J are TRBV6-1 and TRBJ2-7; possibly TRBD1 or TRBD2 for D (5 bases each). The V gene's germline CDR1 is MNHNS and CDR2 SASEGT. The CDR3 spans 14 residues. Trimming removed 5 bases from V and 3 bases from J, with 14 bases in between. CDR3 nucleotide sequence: TGTGCCAGCAGTCCGCCGGGGCGTCTCTACGAGCAGTACTTC. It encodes CASSPPGRLYEQYF.

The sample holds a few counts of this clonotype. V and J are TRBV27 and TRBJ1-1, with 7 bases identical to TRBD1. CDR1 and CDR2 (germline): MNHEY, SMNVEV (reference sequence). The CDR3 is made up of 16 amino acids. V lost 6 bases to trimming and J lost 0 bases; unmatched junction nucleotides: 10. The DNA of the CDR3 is TGTGCCAGCAGCCGCGACAGGGTTTTCATGAACACTGAAGCTTTCTTT. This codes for CASSRDRVFMNTEAFF.

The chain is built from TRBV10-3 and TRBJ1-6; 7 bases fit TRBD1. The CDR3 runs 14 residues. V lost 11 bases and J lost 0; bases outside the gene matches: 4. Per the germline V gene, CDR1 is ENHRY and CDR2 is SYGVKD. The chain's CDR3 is CAVRTGSYNSPLHF. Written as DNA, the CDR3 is TGTGCCGTAAGGACAGGCTCCTATAATTCACCCCTCCACTTT.

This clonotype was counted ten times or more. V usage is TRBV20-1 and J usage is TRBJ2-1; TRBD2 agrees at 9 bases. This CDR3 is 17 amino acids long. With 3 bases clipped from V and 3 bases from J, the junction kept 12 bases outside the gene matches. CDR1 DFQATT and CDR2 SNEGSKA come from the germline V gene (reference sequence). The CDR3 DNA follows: TGCAGTGCTAGGCCCAGCGGGGGGCCTGGACTCTACAATGAGCAGTTCTTC. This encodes CSARPSGGPGLYNEQFF.

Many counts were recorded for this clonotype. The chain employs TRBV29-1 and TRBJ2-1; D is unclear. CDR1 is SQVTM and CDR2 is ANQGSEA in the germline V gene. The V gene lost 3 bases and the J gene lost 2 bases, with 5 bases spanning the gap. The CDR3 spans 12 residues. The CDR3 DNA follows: TGCAGCGTTGACTACACCTACAATGAGCAGTTCTTC. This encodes CSVDYTYNEQFF.

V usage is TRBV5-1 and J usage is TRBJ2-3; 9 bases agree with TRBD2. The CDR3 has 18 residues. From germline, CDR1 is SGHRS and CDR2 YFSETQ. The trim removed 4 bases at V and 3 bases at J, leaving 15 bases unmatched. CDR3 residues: CASSLAWGLAGPTDTQYF. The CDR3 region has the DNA TGCGCCAGCAGCCTGGCGTGGGGTCTAGCGGGACCAACAGATACGCAGTATTTT.

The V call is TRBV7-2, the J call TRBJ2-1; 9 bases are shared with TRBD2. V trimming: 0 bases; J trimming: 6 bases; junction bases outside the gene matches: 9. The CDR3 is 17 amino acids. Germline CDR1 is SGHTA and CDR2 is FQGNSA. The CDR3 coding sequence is TGTGCCAGCAGCTTAGCAGGAGCGGGGGGAACATCCAATGAGCAGTTCTTC. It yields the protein CASSLAGAGGTSNEQFF.

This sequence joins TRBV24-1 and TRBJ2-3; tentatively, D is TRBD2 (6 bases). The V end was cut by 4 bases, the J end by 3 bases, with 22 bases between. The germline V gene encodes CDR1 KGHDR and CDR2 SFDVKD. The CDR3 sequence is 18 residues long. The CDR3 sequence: CATSEAPRGLHPTDTQYF. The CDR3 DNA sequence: TGTGCCACCAGTGAAGCGCCCCGGGGACTCCACCCGACAGATACGCAGTATTTT.

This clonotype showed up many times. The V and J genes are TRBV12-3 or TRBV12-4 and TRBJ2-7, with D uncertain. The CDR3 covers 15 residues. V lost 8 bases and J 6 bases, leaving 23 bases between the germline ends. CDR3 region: CASAPSGRSRSEQYF. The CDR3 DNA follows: TGTGCCAGCGCGCCCTCGGGTAGAAGTAGGTCCGAGCAGTACTTC.

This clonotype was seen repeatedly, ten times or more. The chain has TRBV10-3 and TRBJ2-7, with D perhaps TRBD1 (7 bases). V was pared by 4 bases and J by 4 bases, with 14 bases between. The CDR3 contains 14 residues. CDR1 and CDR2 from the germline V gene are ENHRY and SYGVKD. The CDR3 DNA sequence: TGTGCCATCAGTGGTCAGGGGGGCGCGTACGAGCAGTACTTC. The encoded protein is CAISGQGGAYEQYF.

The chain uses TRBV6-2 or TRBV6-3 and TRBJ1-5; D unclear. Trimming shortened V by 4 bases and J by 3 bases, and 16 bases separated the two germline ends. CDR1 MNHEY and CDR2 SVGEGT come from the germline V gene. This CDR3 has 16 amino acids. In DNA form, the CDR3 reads TGTGCCAGCAGTTCCCCCCGGGCAGGAATCAATCAGCCCCAGCATTTT. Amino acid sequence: CASSSPRAGINQPQHF.

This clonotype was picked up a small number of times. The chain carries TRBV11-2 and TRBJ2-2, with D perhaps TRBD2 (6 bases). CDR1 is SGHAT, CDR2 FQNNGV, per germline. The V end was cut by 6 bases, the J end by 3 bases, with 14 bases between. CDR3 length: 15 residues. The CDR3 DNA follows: TGTGCCAGCAGACTCGCGGGGTCTTACACCGGGGAGCTGTTTTTT. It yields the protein CASRLAGSYTGELFF.

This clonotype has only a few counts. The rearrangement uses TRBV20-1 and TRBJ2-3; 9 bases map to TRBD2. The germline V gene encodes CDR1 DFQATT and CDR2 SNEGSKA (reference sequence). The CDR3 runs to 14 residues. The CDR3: CRAGLATRADTQYF. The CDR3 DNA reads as TGCAGGGCCGGACTAGCGACCCGGGCAGATACGCAGTATTTT.

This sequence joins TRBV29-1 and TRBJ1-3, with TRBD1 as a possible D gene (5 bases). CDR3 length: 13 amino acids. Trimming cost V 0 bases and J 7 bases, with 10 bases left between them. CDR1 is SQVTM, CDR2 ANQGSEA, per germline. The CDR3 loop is CSVEESGRNTIYF. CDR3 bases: TGCAGCGTTGAAGAATCAGGGAGGAACACCATATATTTT.

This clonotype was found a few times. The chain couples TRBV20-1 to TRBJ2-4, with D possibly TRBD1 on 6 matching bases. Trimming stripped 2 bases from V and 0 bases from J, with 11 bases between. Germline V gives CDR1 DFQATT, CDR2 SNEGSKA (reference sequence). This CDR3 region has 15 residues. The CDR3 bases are TGCAGTGCTAGACGGACAGCTCTAGCCAAAAACATTCAGTACTTC. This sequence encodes CSARRTALAKNIQYF.

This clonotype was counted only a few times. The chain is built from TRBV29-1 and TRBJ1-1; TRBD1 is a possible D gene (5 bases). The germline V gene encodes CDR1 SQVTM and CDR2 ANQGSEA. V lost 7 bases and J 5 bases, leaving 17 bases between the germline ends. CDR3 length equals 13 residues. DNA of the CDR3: TGCAGCGCCCTAGTGGGGGATTGGACTGAAGCTTTCTTT. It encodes CSALVGDWTEAFF. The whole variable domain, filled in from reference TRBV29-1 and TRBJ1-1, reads SAVISQKPSRDICQRGTSLTIQCQVDSQVTMMFWYRQQPGQSLTLIATANQGSEATYESGFVIDKFPISRPNLTFSTLTVSNMSPEDSSIYLCSALVGDWTEAFFGQGTRLTVV.

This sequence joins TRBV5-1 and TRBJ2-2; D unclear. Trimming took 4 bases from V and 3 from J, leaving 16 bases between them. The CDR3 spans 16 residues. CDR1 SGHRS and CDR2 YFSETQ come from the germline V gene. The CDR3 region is CASSPGVMSDTGELFF. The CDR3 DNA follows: TGCGCCAGCAGCCCTGGGGTGATGAGTGACACCGGGGAGCTGTTTTTT.

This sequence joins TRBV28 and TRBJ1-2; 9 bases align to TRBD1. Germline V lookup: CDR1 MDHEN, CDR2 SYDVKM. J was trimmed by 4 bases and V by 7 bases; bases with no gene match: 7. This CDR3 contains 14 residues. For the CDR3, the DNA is TGTGCCAGCACTCGCGGGACAGGGATCTATGGCTACACCTTC. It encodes CASTRGTGIYGYTF.

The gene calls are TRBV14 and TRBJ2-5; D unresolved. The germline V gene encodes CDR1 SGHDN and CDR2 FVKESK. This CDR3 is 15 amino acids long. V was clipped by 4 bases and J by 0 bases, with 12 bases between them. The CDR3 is CASSPRTSNQETQYF. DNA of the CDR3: TGTGCCAGCAGCCCGAGGACGTCCAACCAAGAGACCCAGTACTTC.

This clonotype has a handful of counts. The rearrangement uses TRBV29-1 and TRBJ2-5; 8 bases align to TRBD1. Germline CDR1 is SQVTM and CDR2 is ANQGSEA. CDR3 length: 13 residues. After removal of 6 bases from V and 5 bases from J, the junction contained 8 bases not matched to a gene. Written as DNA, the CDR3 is TGCAGCGTCCGGGGGACAGGCGGGGAGACCCAGTACTTC. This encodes CSVRGTGGETQYF.

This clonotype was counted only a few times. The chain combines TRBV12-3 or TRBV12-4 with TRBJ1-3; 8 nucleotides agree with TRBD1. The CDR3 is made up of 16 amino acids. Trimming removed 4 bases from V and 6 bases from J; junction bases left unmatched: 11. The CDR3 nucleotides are TGTGCCAGCAGTTCGACAGGGGAAAGGTTCGAAAACACCATATATTTT. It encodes CASSSTGERFENTIYF.